This T cell receptor beta chain was captured in a study of cytomegalovirus exposure and HLA in healthy donors. Looking at the study overall: The early release's HLA-typed donors yielded approximately 85 million unique TCRs.

It was with 60 Vbeta and 13 Jbeta primers that the PCR ran. Profiled with immunoSEQ multiplex PCR; TCRdb holds only in-frame clones, not every one. The sample includes 95,000 to 150,000 clones, roughly 66% of them seen just once. The germline V gene encodes CDR1 MNHNS and CDR2 SASEGT. Trimming stripped 10 bases from V and 4 bases from J, with 23 bases between. There are 15 residues in the CDR3. Study-level findings and limits: The authors confirmed in vitro that three CMV-associated chains were specific for CMV antigens. Later work showed greater clonal expansion in HLA-associated TCR beta chains than in equally common others. Only CMV serostatus was available as immune exposure information.

Comment on this clone: Its antigen is not known.

This receptor was obtained from a man younger than 30 in good health and CMV-seronegative. The material sequenced was PBMCs. The gene calls are TRBV6-1 and TRBJ2-7; possibly TRBD1 for D (6 bases). CDR3 residues: CATPTDPGHRYEQYF. In nucleotides, the CDR3 is TGTGCCACCCCCACGGACCCGGGACATCGATACGAGCAGTACTTC.